The rows below give T cell receptor beta chains drawn from one sample of a study of blood T cell repertoires in COVID-19. Sequenced by immunoSEQ multiplex PCR; TCRdb stores in-frame clones only, minus some. The table lists some 250,000 clones, approximately 85% of them singletons. The sequencing input was peripheral blood. These receptor sequences come from a human donor in a cohort sampled during active COVID-19. The CDR3 runs from the conserved cysteine through the conserved F or W. The D gene is left open where the match is weak. Size values are once, few and many counts, or a class for expanded clones, and some rows have none.

D gene: TRBD2; clone size: once; V gene: TRBV4-3; J gene: TRBJ2-1; CDR3 protein: CASSQGTSGRVEQFF; CDR3 DNA: TGCGCCAGCAGCCAAGGGACTAGCGGGAGAGTTGAGCAGTTCTTC
D gene: TRBD1; clone size: once; V gene: TRBV5-6; J gene: TRBJ1-1; CDR3 protein: CASSLDRGATEAFF; CDR3 DNA: TGTGCCAGCAGCTTAGACAGGGGGGCCACTGAAGCTTTCTTT
D gene: -; clone size: -; V gene: TRBV12-3/TRBV12-4; J gene: TRBJ2-1; CDR3 protein: CASSFPGVKFF; CDR3 DNA: TGTGCCAGCAGTTTTCCGGGGGTAAAGTTCTTC
D gene: TRBD2; clone size: -; V gene: TRBV5-1; J gene: TRBJ2-1; CDR3 protein: CASSLVAGTTYNEQFF; CDR3 DNA: TGCGCCAGCAGCTTGGTAGCGGGGACCACCTACAATGAGCAGTTCTTC
D gene: -; clone size: -; V gene: TRBV3-1/TRBV3-2; J gene: TRBJ2-5; CDR3 protein: CASSQDVVGGARETQYF; CDR3 DNA: TGTGCCAGCAGCCAAGACGTTGTGGGGGGGGCTCGGGAGACCCAGTACTTC
D gene: TRBD2; clone size: -; V gene: TRBV11-2; J gene: TRBJ2-5; CDR3 protein: CASSLGVSGREETQYF; CDR3 DNA: TGTGCCAGCAGCTTAGGTGTTAGCGGGAGGGAAGAGACCCAGTACTTC
D gene: TRBD1; clone size: -; V gene: TRBV7-9; J gene: TRBJ2-7; CDR3 protein: CASSPTGDTYEQYF; CDR3 DNA: TGTGCCAGCAGCCCAACAGGGGACACCTACGAGCAGTACTTC
D gene: TRBD1; clone size: -; V gene: TRBV24-1; J gene: TRBJ2-6; CDR3 protein: CATTLRDRAPSGANVLTF; CDR3 DNA: TGTGCCACCACCCTCCGGGACAGAGCCCCATCTGGGGCCAACGTCCTGACTTTC
D gene: -; clone size: -; V gene: TRBV6-1; J gene: TRBJ2-7; CDR3 protein: CASSENRVPYEQYF; CDR3 DNA: TGTGCCAGCAGTGAAAACAGGGTCCCCTACGAGCAGTACTTC
D gene: TRBD2; clone size: -; V gene: TRBV9; J gene: TRBJ2-1; CDR3 protein: CASSVDGTRYRSYNEQFF; CDR3 DNA: TGTGCCAGCAGCGTAGATGGGACTAGGTATCGCTCCTACAATGAGCAGTTCTTC
D gene: -; clone size: few; V gene: TRBV27; J gene: TRBJ2-7; CDR3 protein: CASSSYYEQYF; CDR3 DNA: TGTGCCAGCAGTTCCTACTACGAGCAGTACTTC
D gene: -; clone size: -; V gene: TRBV7-8; J gene: TRBJ2-6; CDR3 protein: CASSLDGSGANVLTF; CDR3 DNA: TGTGCCAGCAGCTTAGACGGCTCTGGGGCCAACGTCCTGACTTTC
D gene: -; clone size: -; V gene: TRBV3-1/TRBV3-2; J gene: TRBJ2-1; CDR3 protein: CASSQPGNEQFF; CDR3 DNA: TGTGCCAGCAGCCAACCCGGGAATGAGCAGTTCTTC
D gene: -; clone size: -; V gene: TRBV5-1; J gene: TRBJ2-2; CDR3 protein: CASSIDRNTGELFF; CDR3 DNA: TGCGCCAGCAGCATTGACAGGAACACCGGGGAGCTGTTTTTT
D gene: -; clone size: -; V gene: TRBV25-1; J gene: TRBJ1-2; CDR3 protein: CASSEWAGEGYTF; CDR3 DNA: TGTGCCAGCAGTGAATGGGCAGGGGAAGGCTACACCTTC
D gene: TRBD2; clone size: -; V gene: TRBV2; J gene: TRBJ2-2; CDR3 protein: CASSATSGSTGELFF; CDR3 DNA: TGTGCCAGCAGTGCGACTAGCGGGAGTACCGGGGAGCTGTTTTTT
D gene: TRBD1; clone size: once; V gene: TRBV7-9; J gene: TRBJ1-1; CDR3 protein: CASSGQENTEAFF; CDR3 DNA: TGTGCCAGCAGCGGACAGGAGAACACTGAAGCTTTCTTT
D gene: -; clone size: -; V gene: TRBV30; J gene: TRBJ2-7; CDR3 protein: CAWTELGGYEQYF; CDR3 DNA: TGTGCCTGGACCGAATTGGGGGGCTACGAGCAGTACTTC
D gene: -; clone size: -; V gene: TRBV27; J gene: TRBJ2-7; CDR3 protein: CASARGDTSYEQYF; CDR3 DNA: TGTGCCAGCGCCCGGGGGGACACTTCCTACGAGCAGTACTTC
D gene: TRBD2; clone size: -; V gene: TRBV7-2; J gene: TRBJ2-3; CDR3 protein: CASSSGGEGTDTQYF; CDR3 DNA: TGTGCCAGCAGCTCGGGCGGGGAGGGGACAGATACGCAGTATTTT
D gene: TRBD1; clone size: once; V gene: TRBV27; J gene: TRBJ1-2; CDR3 protein: CASSSTGGYSYGYTF; CDR3 DNA: TGTGCCAGCAGTTCTACAGGGGGCTATAGCTATGGCTACACCTTC
D gene: TRBD1; clone size: once; V gene: TRBV27; J gene: TRBJ1-4; CDR3 protein: CASSSGYYRGGEKLFF; CDR3 DNA: TGTGCCAGCAGTTCCGGATACTACAGGGGGGGTGAAAAACTGTTTTTT
D gene: TRBD1; clone size: once; V gene: TRBV5-1; J gene: TRBJ1-1; CDR3 protein: CASSLWSSGMGQGLQNTEAFF; CDR3 DNA: TGCGCCAGCAGCTTGTGGAGTTCCGGAATGGGACAGGGACTACAGAACACTGAAGCTTTCTTT
D gene: -; clone size: -; V gene: TRBV5-4; J gene: TRBJ2-7; CDR3 protein: CASSGINRAANEQYF; CDR3 DNA: TGTGCCAGCAGCGGGATAAACAGGGCAGCGAACGAGCAGTACTTC
D gene: TRBD1; clone size: -; V gene: TRBV7-8; J gene: TRBJ2-1; CDR3 protein: CASSPRDRGWDEQFF; CDR3 DNA: TGTGCCAGCAGCCCCCGGGACAGGGGTTGGGATGAGCAGTTCTTC
D gene: -; clone size: few; V gene: TRBV6-2/TRBV6-3; J gene: TRBJ2-7; CDR3 protein: CASSYEAGISYEQYF; CDR3 DNA: TGTGCCAGCAGTTACGAGGCAGGGATCTCCTACGAGCAGTACTTC
D gene: -; clone size: once; V gene: TRBV9; J gene: TRBJ1-1; CDR3 protein: CASSVVADTEAFF; CDR3 DNA: TGTGCCAGCAGCGTAGTCGCAGACACTGAAGCTTTCTTT
D gene: -; clone size: -; V gene: TRBV4-3; J gene: TRBJ2-7; CDR3 protein: CASSQEFNGYEQYF; CDR3 DNA: TGCGCCAGCAGCCAAGAATTCAACGGCTACGAGCAGTACTTC
D gene: -; clone size: -; V gene: TRBV6-5; J gene: TRBJ1-2; CDR3 protein: CASTLGGVRDHGYTF; CDR3 DNA: TGTGCCAGCACTCTGGGAGGGGTCCGTGACCATGGCTACACCTTC
D gene: TRBD1; clone size: -; V gene: TRBV7-2; J gene: TRBJ1-4; CDR3 protein: CASSPTTGIDEKLFF; CDR3 DNA: TGTGCCAGCAGCCCCACGACAGGGATCGATGAAAAACTGTTTTTT
D gene: -; clone size: -; V gene: TRBV11-2; J gene: TRBJ2-5; CDR3 protein: CASSLSGSQETQYF; CDR3 DNA: TGTGCCAGCAGCTTGTCGGGATCCCAAGAGACCCAGTACTTC
D gene: -; clone size: -; V gene: TRBV19; J gene: TRBJ2-7; CDR3 protein: CASSPTVGGQYF; CDR3 DNA: TGTGCCAGTAGTCCGACAGTCGGGGGGCAGTACTTC
D gene: -; clone size: once; V gene: TRBV27; J gene: TRBJ2-7; CDR3 protein: CASISVRKQEAPYEQYF; CDR3 DNA: TGTGCCAGCATAAGTGTTAGGAAACAGGAAGCACCCTACGAGCAGTACTTC
D gene: -; clone size: -; V gene: TRBV19; J gene: TRBJ1-1; CDR3 protein: CASTPRGNTEAFF; CDR3 DNA: TGTGCCAGTACCCCCAGAGGGAACACTGAAGCTTTCTTT
D gene: TRBD1; clone size: -; V gene: TRBV7-2; J gene: TRBJ1-4; CDR3 protein: CASSFDRGPNEKLFF; CDR3 DNA: TGTGCCAGCAGCTTCGACAGGGGGCCTAATGAAAAACTGTTTTTT
D gene: -; clone size: -; V gene: TRBV4-1; J gene: TRBJ1-4; CDR3 protein: CASSLIREKLFF; CDR3 DNA: TGCGCCAGCAGCCTCATCCGGGAAAAACTGTTTTTT
D gene: -; clone size: -; V gene: TRBV15; J gene: TRBJ1-5; CDR3 protein: CATSREVDTINQPQHF; CDR3 DNA: TGTGCCACCAGCAGAGAGGTCGACACGATCAATCAGCCCCAGCATTTT
D gene: -; clone size: -; V gene: TRBV5-1; J gene: TRBJ2-7; CDR3 protein: CASSLGQATRDEQYF; CDR3 DNA: TGCGCCAGCAGCTTGGGCCAGGCTACTAGGGACGAGCAGTACTTC
D gene: TRBD2; clone size: -; V gene: TRBV6-4; J gene: TRBJ2-1; CDR3 protein: CASKSLADINEQFF; CDR3 DNA: TGTGCCAGCAAAAGCCTAGCGGATATAAATGAGCAGTTCTTC
D gene: TRBD1; clone size: -; V gene: TRBV7-9; J gene: TRBJ2-1; CDR3 protein: CASSFPGQTPYNEQFF; CDR3 DNA: TGTGCCAGCAGCTTTCCGGGACAGACACCCTACAATGAGCAGTTCTTC
D gene: -; clone size: -; V gene: TRBV7-2; J gene: TRBJ2-5; CDR3 protein: CASSLEAGFQETQYF; CDR3 DNA: TGTGCCAGCAGCTTAGAGGCAGGGTTCCAAGAGACCCAGTACTTC
D gene: -; clone size: -; V gene: TRBV2; J gene: TRBJ1-1; CDR3 protein: CARSSAGGNTEAFF; CDR3 DNA: TGTGCCAGGTCCTCCGCGGGGGGGAACACTGAAGCTTTCTTT
D gene: -; clone size: -; V gene: TRBV9; J gene: TRBJ1-6; CDR3 protein: CASSPRGGTNSPLHF; CDR3 DNA: TGTGCCAGCAGCCCCCGGGGGGGGACGAATTCACCCCTCCACTTT
D gene: TRBD2; clone size: -; V gene: TRBV7-9; J gene: TRBJ2-7; CDR3 protein: CASSVGREVIYEQYF; CDR3 DNA: TGTGCCAGCAGTGTTGGGCGGGAGGTTATCTACGAGCAGTACTTC
D gene: -; clone size: -; V gene: TRBV3-1/TRBV3-2; J gene: TRBJ1-4; CDR3 protein: CASSVRDIHEKLFF; CDR3 DNA: TGTGCCAGCAGCGTCCGGGACATTCATGAAAAACTGTTTTTT
D gene: -; clone size: once; V gene: TRBV27; J gene: TRBJ2-7; CDR3 protein: CASSLSPLHEQYF; CDR3 DNA: TGTGCCAGCAGTTTATCCCCCCTCCACGAGCAGTACTTC
D gene: TRBD2; clone size: -; V gene: TRBV7-9; J gene: TRBJ2-7; CDR3 protein: CASSLGMASGTSYEQYF; CDR3 DNA: TGTGCCAGCAGCTTAGGTATGGCTAGCGGGACCTCCTACGAGCAGTACTTC
D gene: -; clone size: -; V gene: TRBV9; J gene: TRBJ2-7; CDR3 protein: CASSSFEGSYEQYF; CDR3 DNA: TGTGCCAGCAGCTCCTTCGAGGGCTCCTACGAGCAGTACTTC
D gene: TRBD1; clone size: -; V gene: TRBV28; J gene: TRBJ1-1; CDR3 protein: CASSSRTGGKAEAFF; CDR3 DNA: TGTGCCAGCAGTTCTCGAACAGGGGGGAAGGCTGAAGCTTTCTTT
D gene: TRBD1; clone size: -; V gene: TRBV30; J gene: TRBJ1-2; CDR3 protein: CAWSLKRGGGYTF; CDR3 DNA: TGTGCCTGGAGTTTAAAGAGAGGGGGCGGCTACACCTTC
D gene: -; clone size: -; V gene: TRBV5-4; J gene: TRBJ1-4; CDR3 protein: CASSLDGQGVEKLFF; CDR3 DNA: TGTGCCAGCAGCTTGGACGGGCAGGGCGTAGAAAAACTGTTTTTT
D gene: -; clone size: -; V gene: TRBV7-3; J gene: TRBJ2-7; CDR3 protein: CASSLTSGNEQYF; CDR3 DNA: TGTGCCAGCAGCTTAACGTCAGGCAACGAGCAGTACTTC
D gene: TRBD1; clone size: -; V gene: TRBV19; J gene: TRBJ2-7; CDR3 protein: CASSPWTGLVYEQYF; CDR3 DNA: TGTGCCAGTAGTCCTTGGACAGGGCTCGTCTACGAGCAGTACTTC
D gene: -; clone size: -; V gene: TRBV3-1/TRBV3-2; J gene: TRBJ2-5; CDR3 protein: CASSQEAGQLGETQYF; CDR3 DNA: TGTGCCAGCAGCCAAGAGGCGGGACAGCTTGGAGAGACCCAGTACTTC
D gene: -; clone size: -; V gene: TRBV6-5; J gene: TRBJ1-2; CDR3 protein: CASSYLQGSYGYTF; CDR3 DNA: TGTGCCAGCAGTTACCTACAGGGTTCCTATGGCTACACCTTC
D gene: -; clone size: few; V gene: TRBV6-5; J gene: TRBJ2-7; CDR3 protein: CASTTSGMGEQYF; CDR3 DNA: TGTGCCAGCACCACTTCAGGGATGGGGGAGCAGTACTTC